This note documents a single TCR beta chain sequence. A junction boundary mismatches the germline segment, possibly from a read error. Per the germline V gene, CDR1 is SGHVS and CDR2 is FNYEAQ. The CDR3 is 13 amino acids. Investigators profiled TCR beta VDJ and CDR3 from genomic DNA template. TCRdb reanalysed the reads using MiXCR and keeps one entry per CDR3 protein. The sample lists roughly 300,000 distinct CDR3 sequences, 55% to 65% occurring once. The data are from a study of CD8+CD57+ T cells in acquired aplastic anemia. The TCR comes from a human donor with severe aplastic anemia or a healthy control (not recorded which). The chain links TRBV7-6 to TRBJ2-2; D is unclear. Sequenced input: sorted CD4+, CD8+, or CD8+CD57+ T cells (not recorded which) from PBMCs. For the CDR3, the DNA is TGTGCTAGCAGCCTGGAAAAGACCGGGGAGCTGTTTTTT. Its protein is CASSLEKTGELFF.